The rows below give T cell receptor beta chains drawn from one sample of a study of blood T cells in healthy people across ages. MiXCR, run by TCRdb on the 5' RACE reads, gives a single entry per CDR3 protein. This sample carries some 900,000 distinct CDR3 sequences, about 44% of them seen once, and the ten largest clones take 13%. The sequencing input was blood. These receptor sequences come from a man aged 25 to 40 in good health. Both conserved end residues are part of each CDR3. D genes are given only for firm matches. The size of a clone is reported for some rows only, either as once, few or many, or as a class for expanded clones.

cdr3_aa cdr3_nt v_call d_call j_call clone_size
CASSSGVGQYF TGTGCCAGTTCTAGCGGCGTCGGGCAGTACTTC TRBV10-3 TRBD2 TRBJ2-7 -
CASSLGTSRSFNEQFF TGCGCCAGCAGCTTGGGGACTAGCCGATCGTTCAATGAGCAGTTCTTC TRBV5-1 TRBD2 TRBJ2-1 few
CASRKTGPYGYTF TGTGCCAGCAGAAAGACAGGGCCCTATGGCTACACCTTC TRBV28 TRBD1 TRBJ1-2 -
CASSSPLSADTQYF TGTGCCAGCAGTTCCCCCCTGAGCGCAGATACGCAGTATTTT TRBV6-5 - TRBJ2-3 few
CASSFEFSSYNEQFF TGTGCCAGCAGCTTTGAGTTTAGCTCCTACAATGAGCAGTTCTTC TRBV7-9 - TRBJ2-1 -
CASSEADRISTDTQYF TGTGCCAGCAGTGAAGCCGACAGGATCAGCACAGATACGCAGTATTTT TRBV6-1 - TRBJ2-3 -
CASISSPGSSTEAFF TGTGCCAGCATCTCGAGCCCAGGGAGTAGCACTGAAGCTTTCTTT TRBV27 - TRBJ1-1 few
CASSQDTQGRTQPQHF TGCGCCAGCAGCCAAGATACGCAGGGTCGAACTCAGCCCCAGCATTTT TRBV4-3 - TRBJ1-5 -
CASSPIPTDTQYF TGCGCCAGCAGCCCAATCCCCACAGATACGCAGTATTTT TRBV5-1 - TRBJ2-3 -
CASSQGGGRSNQPQHF TGTGCCAGCAGCCAAGGCGGGGGGCGCAGCAATCAGCCCCAGCATTTT TRBV3-1 - TRBJ1-5 -
CVSSFNFERGNNQPQHF TGTGTCAGCAGCTTTAACTTCGAACGAGGGAACAATCAGCCCCAGCATTTT TRBV6-2/TRBV6-3 - TRBJ1-5 -
CASSLSSGSTEAFF TGTGCCAGCAGCTTAAGTTCGGGGTCCACTGAAGCTTTCTTT TRBV7-9 - TRBJ1-1 -
CASSLFHGNTIYF TGTGCCAGCAGCTTATTCCACGGAAACACCATATATTTT TRBV7-3 - TRBJ1-3 -
CSAFSTNEKLFF TGCAGTGCTTTCTCAACTAATGAAAAACTGTTTTTT TRBV20-1 - TRBJ1-4 few
CASSSSADNNPGYTF TGTGCCAGCAGTTCATCCGCGGACAACAATCCTGGCTACACCTTC TRBV28 - TRBJ1-2 -
CASSKVQPQHF TGTGCCAGCAGCAAAGTACAGCCCCAGCATTTT TRBV21-1 - TRBJ1-5 many
CSARSTSGRGNTGELFF TGCAGTGCTAGGTCGACTAGCGGGAGGGGGAACACCGGGGAGCTGTTTTTT TRBV20-1 TRBD2 TRBJ2-2 many
CASLGQREKLFF TGTGCCAGCTTAGGGCAGAGGGAAAAACTGTTTTTT TRBV28 - TRBJ1-4 -
CASSVQNYEQYF TGTGCCAGCAGTGTACAGAACTACGAGCAGTACTTC TRBV2 - TRBJ2-7 -
CASPIRENTGELFF TGTGCCAGCCCAATTCGAGAGAACACCGGGGAGCTGTTTTTT TRBV7-9 - TRBJ2-2 -
CASSPGLIQETQYF TGTGCCAGCAGCCCTGGACTGATCCAAGAGACCCAGTACTTC TRBV6-2/TRBV6-3 - TRBJ2-5 -
CASSATSGGHNEQFF TGTGCCAGCAGCGCGACTAGCGGGGGGCACAATGAGCAGTTCTTC TRBV7-3 TRBD2 TRBJ2-1 -
CASRGIGQGAPDTQYF TGTGCCAGCAGGGGGATCGGACAGGGGGCACCAGATACGCAGTATTTT TRBV6-5 TRBD1 TRBJ2-3 -
CSVDAMQQETQYF TGCAGCGTTGACGCCATGCAGCAAGAGACCCAGTACTTC TRBV29-1 - TRBJ2-5 -
CATSSITGGAEQFF TGTGCCACCAGCAGTATAACAGGGGGGGCTGAGCAGTTCTTC TRBV15 - TRBJ2-1 -
CASVGNSNQPQHF TGTGCCAGCGTGGGCAATAGCAATCAGCCCCAGCATTTT TRBV6-1 - TRBJ1-5 -
CASSLALGGDNEQYF TGTGCCAGCAGCCTCGCACTGGGGGGGGACAATGAGCAGTACTTC TRBV9 - TRBJ2-5 -
CASSQGLAGSDEQFF TGCGCCAGCAGCCAAGGTCTAGCAGGTTCGGATGAGCAGTTCTTC TRBV4-1 - TRBJ2-1 -
CASSLVASTYYEQYF TGTGCCAGCAGCTTAGTGGCGTCCACTTACTACGAGCAGTACTTC TRBV7-2 - TRBJ2-7 few
CASSLAHSRETQYF TGTGCCAGCAGCTTAGCCCATAGCAGGGAGACCCAGTACTTC TRBV7-6 - TRBJ2-5 once
CASAQGPNTGELFF TGTGCCTCGGCACAGGGCCCGAACACCGGGGAGCTGTTTTTT TRBV6-1 - TRBJ2-2 many
CASSSGLAGRNEQFF TGTGCCAGCAGTTCCGGACTAGCGGGGCGCAATGAGCAGTTCTTC TRBV27 TRBD2 TRBJ2-1 -
CASSLNTDPNTGELFF TGCGCCAGCAGCTTGAATACAGATCCGAACACCGGGGAGCTGTTTTTT TRBV5-1 - TRBJ2-2 -
CASSLSGQGINEQYF TGTGCCAGCAGTTTATCCGGACAGGGGATCAACGAGCAGTACTTC TRBV28 TRBD1 TRBJ2-7 -
CSARFRAGGTDTQYF TGCAGTGCTAGGTTCCGAGCGGGGGGCACAGATACGCAGTATTTT TRBV20-1 TRBD2 TRBJ2-3 few
CASSSQGSGGYTF TGTGCCAGCAGTTCACAGGGGTCGGGTGGCTACACCTTC TRBV27 TRBD1 TRBJ1-2 -
CASSEGRGPYNEQFF TGTGCCAGCAGTGAGGGACGGGGGCCCTATAATGAGCAGTTCTTC TRBV2 - TRBJ2-1 few